A selection of T cell receptor beta chains follows, all from one sample in a study of OX40 agonist ivuxolimab in advanced cancers. The table came from immunoSEQ multiplex PCR; TCRdb's copy has only in-frame clones and leaves some out. The top ten hold 2.4% of the sample, which has roughly 35,000 clones, around 86% seen once. Sequenced material: CD4+ or CD8+ T cells sorted from blood, taken in a trial of the OX40 agonist ivuxolimab. These receptors were taken from an adult with an advanced solid tumor such as melanoma, head and neck, liver or kidney cancer. CDR3s include the opening cysteine and the closing phenylalanine or tryptophan.

v_call: TRBV4-2; cdr3_aa: CASSLGGLSSYEQYF
v_call: TRBV30; cdr3_aa: CAWSTGAEGEKLFF
v_call: TRBV6-1; cdr3_aa: CASSLPVQGPYEQYF
v_call: TRBV27; cdr3_aa: CASSLLRPDSGANYGYTF
v_call: TRBV6-6; cdr3_aa: CASRTSGFSYEQYF
v_call: TRBV7-3; cdr3_aa: CASSPVSGTDTQYF
v_call: TRBV7-9; cdr3_aa: CASSFLLGRGNTGELFF
v_call: TRBV6-1; cdr3_aa: CASSDRGYSGNTIYF
v_call: TRBV6-5; cdr3_aa: CASSLGAGQHGYTF
v_call: TRBV6-1; cdr3_aa: CASSEPGSYNEQFF
v_call: TRBV6-5; cdr3_aa: CASSFRQGRNQPQHF
v_call: TRBV6-5; cdr3_aa: CASSGHTYEQYF
v_call: TRBV9; cdr3_aa: CASSVGERGGGKETQYF
v_call: TRBV12-5; cdr3_aa: CASGLGTDTDTQYF
v_call: TRBV25-1; cdr3_aa: CASSEWSARANYGYTF
v_call: TRBV5-1; cdr3_aa: CASSFTDRAEETQYF
v_call: TRBV9; cdr3_aa: CASSGKRSSGANVLTF
v_call: TRBV10-1; cdr3_aa: CASSDAGGPIYEQYF
v_call: TRBV2; cdr3_aa: CASLDSQLLGTDTQYF
v_call: TRBV9; cdr3_aa: CASSPNQVNTEAFF
v_call: TRBV25-1; cdr3_aa: CASSVWGLGEHTQYF
v_call: TRBV11-2; cdr3_aa: CASSYRQGSFTDTQYF
v_call: TRBV5-1; cdr3_aa: CASSLGEGRGEQFF
v_call: TRBV5-6; cdr3_aa: CASSPRQAFVTDTQYF
v_call: TRBV11-2; cdr3_aa: CASSQGAGETQYF
v_call: TRBV19; cdr3_aa: CASSVSTGRDLDTQYF
v_call: TRBV30; cdr3_aa: CAWSSGGSTDTQYF
v_call: TRBV4-2; cdr3_aa: CASSKPGTSENYGYTF
v_call: TRBV7-3; cdr3_aa: CASSRRASHEQYF
v_call: TRBV4-2; cdr3_aa: CASSQLSGGTSGPADTQYF
v_call: TRBV6-5; cdr3_aa: CASSYSTGGIYGYTF
v_call: TRBV27; cdr3_aa: CASSSRTGGTETQYF
v_call: TRBV6-1; cdr3_aa: CASRRQGADEQFF
v_call: TRBV27; cdr3_aa: CASSIRVGTGELFF
v_call: TRBV19; cdr3_aa: CASNKGTGVEGYTF
v_call: TRBV4-1; cdr3_aa: CASSQARGEQFF
v_call: TRBV2; cdr3_aa: CASRDSQDRYYEQYF